The rows below give T cell receptor beta chains drawn from one sample of a study of cytomegalovirus exposure and HLA in healthy donors. This table comes from immunoSEQ multiplex PCR, and its TCRdb copy is limited to in-frame clones, with some not included. This sample carries about 160,000 clones, around four fifths of them seen once, and the ten largest clones take 1.5% to 2.5%. The sequenced sample consisted of PBMCs. The receptors stem from a man between 18 and 29 years old in good health and CMV-seronegative. The CDR3 runs from the conserved cysteine through the conserved F or W. Each record gives: V gene, clone size, D gene, J gene, CDR3 protein, CDR3 DNA. The D gene is left open where the match is weak. Clone size is stated in some rows and not others, as once, few, many or a class when expanded.

>TRBV28|NA|NA|TRBJ1-4
CASSRIGARNEKLFF
TGTGCCAGCAGTCGAATTGGGGCACGTAATGAAAAACTGTTTTTT
>TRBV7-2|NA|NA|TRBJ2-7
CASAFRGGGRGTGYEQYF
TGTGCCAGCGCTTTTAGAGGAGGGGGCAGGGGTACTGGGTACGAGCAGTACTTC
>TRBV5-1|NA|NA|TRBJ1-1
CASSRGGVNTEAFF
TGCGCCAGCAGCCGGGGCGGGGTTAACACTGAAGCTTTCTTT
>TRBV28|NA|TRBD2|TRBJ2-7
CASSLGSGSGSYEQYF
TGTGCCAGCAGTTTGGGAAGCGGGAGCGGTTCCTACGAGCAGTACTTC
>TRBV14|once|TRBD2|TRBJ2-7
CASSQGSGNDYEQYF
TGTGCCAGCAGCCAAGGTAGCGGGAACGACTACGAGCAGTACTTC
>TRBV19|NA|TRBD1|TRBJ1-4
CASSGAGGTNEKLFF
TGTGCCAGTAGTGGGGCAGGGGGAACTAATGAAAAACTGTTTTTT
>TRBV6-5|NA|NA|TRBJ1-1
CASSDRGHAAEAFF
TGTGCCAGCAGTGACCGAGGACATGCAGCTGAAGCTTTCTTT
>TRBV19|NA|NA|TRBJ2-5
CASSMLGVRTQYF
TGTGCCAGTAGTATGCTCGGGGTCCGGACCCAGTACTTC
>TRBV7-8|NA|NA|TRBJ1-2
CASSLRRVRYGYTF
TGTGCCAGCAGTCTACGGCGGGTACGATATGGCTACACCTTC
>TRBV5-5|few|NA|TRBJ2-4
CASSLAGMAKNIQYF
TGTGCCAGCAGCTTGGCAGGGATGGCCAAAAACATTCAGTACTTC
>TRBV7-3|NA|TRBD1|TRBJ1-1
CASSLTGTAMNTEAFF
TGTGCCAGCAGCTTAACTGGGACAGCCATGAACACTGAAGCTTTCTTT
>TRBV15|NA|NA|TRBJ1-3
CATSIGLTHSGNTIYF
TGTGCCACCAGCATTGGCCTTACCCACTCTGGAAACACCATATATTTT
>TRBV30|once|NA|TRBJ2-7
CAWRLLDGYYEQYF
TGTGCCTGGAGACTACTTGACGGTTACTACGAGCAGTACTTC
>TRBV7-3|NA|NA|TRBJ2-6
CASSLAPAGSGANVLTF
TGTGCCAGCAGCTTGGCCCCCGCAGGCTCTGGGGCCAACGTCCTGACTTTC
>TRBV28|NA|NA|TRBJ1-1
CASNLVQPGLNTEAFF
TGTGCCAGCAATTTGGTCCAACCAGGGTTGAACACTGAAGCTTTCTTT
>TRBV19|NA|NA|TRBJ1-3
CASSIDLSVSGNTIYF
TGTGCCAGTAGTATAGATCTGTCCGTCTCTGGAAACACCATATATTTT
>TRBV25-1|NA|NA|TRBJ1-5
CASSEWVTEPYSNQPQHF
TGTGCCAGCAGTGAATGGGTGACAGAACCTTATAGCAATCAGCCCCAGCATTTT
>TRBV27|NA|NA|TRBJ2-3
CASSLGLRGRGGDTQYF
TGTGCCAGCAGTTTAGGGCTGCGGGGGCGGGGAGGAGATACGCAGTATTTT
>TRBV5-1|once|TRBD1|TRBJ1-1
CASRATGENTEAFF
TGCGCCAGCAGGGCGACAGGGGAAAACACTGAAGCTTTCTTT
>TRBV27|NA|NA|TRBJ2-7
CASSAHEAPGYEQYF
TGTGCCAGCAGCGCGCACGAGGCCCCGGGCTACGAGCAGTACTTC
>TRBV9|few|NA|TRBJ2-3
CASSRVPPSDTQYF
TGTGCCAGCAGCAGAGTGCCCCCCTCCGATACGCAGTATTTT
>TRBV19|NA|NA|TRBJ1-2
CASTEAGAGYTF
TGTGCCAGTACTGAGGCGGGCGCTGGCTACACCTTC
>TRBV4-1|NA|NA|TRBJ2-2
CASSLPRGGQRWTGELFF
TGCGCCAGCAGCCTCCCGAGGGGGGGGCAGAGATGGACCGGGGAGCTGTTTTTT
>TRBV28|NA|TRBD1|TRBJ2-7
CASSSRRDRGYEQYF
TGTGCCAGCAGTTCCCGCCGGGACAGGGGATACGAGCAGTACTTC
>TRBV19|NA|TRBD1|TRBJ2-7
CASSQNPGQVYEQYF
TGTGCCAGTAGTCAAAACCCGGGACAGGTCTACGAGCAGTACTTC
>TRBV7-7|NA|TRBD2|TRBJ2-7
CASSVSGPGTRQYF
TGTGCCAGCAGCGTTAGCGGGCCCGGCACCAGGCAGTACTTC
>TRBV28|few|NA|TRBJ2-2
CASSYTTGELFF
TGTGCCAGCAGTTATACAACCGGGGAGCTGTTTTTT
>TRBV5-6|few|NA|TRBJ2-2
CASSFFGQNTGELFF
TGTGCCAGCAGCTTTTTTGGGCAGAACACCGGGGAGCTGTTTTTT
>TRBV7-6|few|TRBD1|TRBJ1-6
CASSDRDSPLHF
TGTGCCAGCAGCGACAGGGACTCACCCCTCCACTTT
>TRBV27|NA|NA|TRBJ2-7
CASSTDKVHYYEQYF
TGTGCCAGCAGCACCGACAAAGTACATTATTACGAGCAGTACTTC
>TRBV12-5|NA|NA|TRBJ1-3
CASGPPGAGNTIYF
TGTGCTAGTGGTCCCCCGGGTGCTGGAAACACCATATATTTT
>TRBV6-1|few|NA|TRBJ2-6
CATRSYPGANVLTF
TGTGCCACCCGTTCTTATCCCGGGGCCAACGTCCTGACTTTC
>TRBV5-8|few|NA|TRBJ1-6
CASSLVPSRSPLHF
TGTGCCAGCAGCTTGGTGCCGTCGCGTTCACCCCTCCACTTT
>TRBV4-3|NA|TRBD2|TRBJ2-7
CASSQVAGRVGDYEQYF
TGCGCCAGCAGCCAAGTGGCAGGGAGGGTGGGGGACTACGAGCAGTACTTC
>TRBV19|NA|TRBD2|TRBJ2-7
CASSTSGVASYEQYF
TGTGCCAGTAGCACTAGCGGGGTCGCCTCCTACGAGCAGTACTTC
>TRBV7-2|NA|NA|TRBJ1-1
CASRPGDWVTEAFF
TGTGCCAGCAGACCCGGGGATTGGGTCACTGAAGCTTTCTTT
>TRBV28|NA|TRBD2|TRBJ2-1
CASSPPGGNEQFF
TGTGCCAGCAGTCCCCCCGGGGGGAATGAGCAGTTCTTC
>TRBV6-6|NA|NA|TRBJ1-2
CASSPPGYYGYTF
TGTGCCAGCAGTCCCCCGGGGTACTATGGCTACACCTTC
>TRBV28|NA|NA|TRBJ1-3
CASSPGGGSGNTIYF
TGTGCCAGCAGCCCCGGCGGGGGCTCTGGAAACACCATATATTTT
>TRBV7-9|NA|NA|TRBJ2-3
CASSQGELKRVQYF
TGTGCCAGCAGCCAAGGGGAACTTAAACGGGTGCAGTATTTT
>TRBV5-6|NA|NA|TRBJ1-6
CASSLGRINSPLHF
TGTGCCAGCAGCTTGGGCAGGATTAATTCACCCCTCCACTTT
>TRBV5-6|NA|NA|TRBJ2-1
CASSFGTGLSNEQFF
TGTGCCAGCAGCTTTGGTACAGGGCTATCGAATGAGCAGTTCTTC
>TRBV27|NA|TRBD2|TRBJ2-7
CASSLLGGETEGYEQYF
TGTGCCAGCAGTTTACTCGGGGGGGAGACGGAGGGCTACGAGCAGTACTTC
>TRBV9|NA|TRBD2|TRBJ2-1
CASSVTILSTGGNEQFF
TGTGCCAGCAGCGTAACTATCTTGTCTACGGGGGGCAATGAGCAGTTCTTC
>TRBV5-5|NA|NA|TRBJ1-6
CASSSWGGHGGSPLHF
TGTGCCAGCAGCTCATGGGGGGGCCACGGCGGTTCACCCCTCCACTTT
>TRBV28|NA|TRBD1|TRBJ1-5
CASNLLSLGQGDQPQHF
TGTGCCAGCAATTTATTGAGCCTAGGACAGGGGGATCAGCCCCAGCATTTT
>TRBV19|NA|NA|TRBJ2-7
CASSIEQGVYEQYF
TGTGCCAGTAGTATAGAACAGGGAGTCTACGAGCAGTACTTC
>TRBV4-1|NA|TRBD2|TRBJ2-1
CASWGGGAVQFF
TGCGCCAGTTGGGGCGGGGGGGCCGTGCAGTTCTTC
>TRBV9|NA|NA|TRBJ1-2
CASSVGQLNYGYTF
TGTGCCAGCAGCGTAGGACAGCTAAACTATGGCTACACCTTC
>TRBV6-5|NA|NA|TRBJ2-7
CASSPFGDYEQYF
TGTGCCAGCAGTCCCTTCGGGGACTACGAGCAGTACTTC
>TRBV28|once|TRBD2|TRBJ2-7
CASNRGLAATYEQYF
TGTGCCAGCAACCGAGGACTAGCTGCTACCTACGAGCAGTACTTC
>TRBV5-1|once|TRBD2|TRBJ2-3
CASSQGLAGDTQYF
TGCGCCAGCAGCCAGGGACTAGCGGGGGATACGCAGTATTTT